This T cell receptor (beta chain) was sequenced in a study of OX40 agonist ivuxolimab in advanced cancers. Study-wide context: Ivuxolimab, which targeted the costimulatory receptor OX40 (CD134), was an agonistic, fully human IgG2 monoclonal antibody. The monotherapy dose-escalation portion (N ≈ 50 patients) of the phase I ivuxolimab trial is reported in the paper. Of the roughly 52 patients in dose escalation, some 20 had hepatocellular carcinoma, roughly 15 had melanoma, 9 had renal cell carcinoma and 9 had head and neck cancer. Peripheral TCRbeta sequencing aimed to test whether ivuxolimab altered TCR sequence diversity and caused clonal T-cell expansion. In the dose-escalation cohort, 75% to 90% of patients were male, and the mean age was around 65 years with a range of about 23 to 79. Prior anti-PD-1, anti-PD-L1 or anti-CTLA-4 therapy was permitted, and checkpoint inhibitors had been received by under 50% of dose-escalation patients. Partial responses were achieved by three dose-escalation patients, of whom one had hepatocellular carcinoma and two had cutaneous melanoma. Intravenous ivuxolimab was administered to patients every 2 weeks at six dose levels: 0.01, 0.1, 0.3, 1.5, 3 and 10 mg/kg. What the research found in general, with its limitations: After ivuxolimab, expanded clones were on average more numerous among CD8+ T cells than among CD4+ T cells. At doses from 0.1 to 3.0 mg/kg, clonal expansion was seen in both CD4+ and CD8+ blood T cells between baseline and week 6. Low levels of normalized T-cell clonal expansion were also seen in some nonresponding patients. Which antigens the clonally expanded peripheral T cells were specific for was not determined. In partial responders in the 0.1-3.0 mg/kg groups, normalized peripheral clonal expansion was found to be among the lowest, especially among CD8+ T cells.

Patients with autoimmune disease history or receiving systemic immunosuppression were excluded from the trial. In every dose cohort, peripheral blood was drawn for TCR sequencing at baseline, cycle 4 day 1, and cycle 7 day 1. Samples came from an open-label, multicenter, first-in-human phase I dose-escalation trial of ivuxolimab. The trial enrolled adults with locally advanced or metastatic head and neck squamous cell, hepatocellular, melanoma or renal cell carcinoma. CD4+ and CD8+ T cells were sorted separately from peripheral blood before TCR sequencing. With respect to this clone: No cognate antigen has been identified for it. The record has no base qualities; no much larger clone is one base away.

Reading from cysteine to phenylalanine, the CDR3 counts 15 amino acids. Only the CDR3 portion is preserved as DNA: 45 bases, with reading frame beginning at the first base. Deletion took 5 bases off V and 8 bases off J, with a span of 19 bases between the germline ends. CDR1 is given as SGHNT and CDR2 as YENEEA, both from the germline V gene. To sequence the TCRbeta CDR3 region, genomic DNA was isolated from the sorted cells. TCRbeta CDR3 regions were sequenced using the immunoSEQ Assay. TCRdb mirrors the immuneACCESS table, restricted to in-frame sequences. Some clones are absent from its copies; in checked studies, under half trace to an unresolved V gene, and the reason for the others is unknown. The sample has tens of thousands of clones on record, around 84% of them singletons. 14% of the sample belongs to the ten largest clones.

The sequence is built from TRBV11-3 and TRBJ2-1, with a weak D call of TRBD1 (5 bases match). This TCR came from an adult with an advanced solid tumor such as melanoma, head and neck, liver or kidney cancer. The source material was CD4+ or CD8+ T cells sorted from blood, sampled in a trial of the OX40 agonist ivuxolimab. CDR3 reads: CASSRGSQGYDEQFF. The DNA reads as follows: TGTGCCAGCAGCAGGGGTAGCCAGGGTTATGATGAGCAGTTCTTC.